This T cell receptor beta chain was recovered during a study of CD8+CD57+ T cells in acquired aplastic anemia. The germline V and J ends were trimmed by 1 base and 2 bases, with 19 bases remaining between them. Germline CDR1 SGHDT, CDR2 YYEEEE. This CDR3 is 17 amino acids long. Profiles of TCR beta VDJ and CDR3 were generated from a genomic DNA template. TCRdb re-called the reads through MiXCR, storing one row per CDR3 protein. The profile shows about 220,000 distinct CDR3 sequences, approximately 35% of them singletons. The genes are TRBV5-6 and TRBJ2-7; D gene uncertain. The sequence came from a human donor in good health, serving as a control. Sequenced sample: sorted CD4+, CD8+, or CD8+CD57+ T cells (not recorded which) from PBMCs. The DNA for the CDR3 is TGTGCCAGCAGCTTGATGGGCTCCGTGGTTCGAACCTACGAGCAGTACTTC. Translated: CASSLMGSVVRTYEQYF.